This T cell receptor (beta chain) is drawn from a study of T cell responses to AZD1222 COVID-19 vaccine. Study outcomes and limitations: Close to half of all spike-specific TCRs reportedly target regions of the variants that are unmutated. Among those given AZD1222, only five or six were seropositive at baseline.

In regard to this clone: The antigen is undetermined.

Only in-frame clones appear in the TCRdb table, and some are missing; sequencing was by immunoSEQ multiplex PCR. The sample has about 100,000 clones; roughly nine tenths are singletons. The sample was peripheral blood, taken on day 0 of MenACWY control vaccination. This clonotype originated in an adult in good health.

CDR3 DNA: TGTGCCAGCAGCCAAGTGGACAGGGGGGGTGAAAAACTGTTTTTT. This encodes CASSQVDRGGEKLFF. The chain uses TRBV3-1 (or the pseudogene TRBV3-2) and TRBJ1-4; 10 nucleotides align to TRBD1. The CDR3 is 15 residues long. J was trimmed by 7 bases and V by 1 base; bases with no gene match: 3. From germline, CDR1 is LGHDT and CDR2 YNNKEL (reference sequence).